Shown below are 10 T cell receptor beta chains from a single sample sequenced in a study of OX40 agonist ivuxolimab in advanced cancers. Repertoires were generated with immunoSEQ multiplex PCR, while TCRdb's copy carries only in-frame clones and drops some. The sample lists about 7,700 clones; 86% were seen once. This sample comprised CD4+ or CD8+ T cells sorted from blood, obtained in a trial of the OX40 agonist ivuxolimab. These receptors were collected from an adult with an advanced solid tumor such as melanoma, head and neck, liver or kidney cancer.

The chain is built from TRBV7-9 and TRBJ1-1; 10 nucleotides align to TRBD1. Trimming took 5 bases from V and 8 from J; bases not matched to a gene: 17. Germline CDR1 reads SEHNR; CDR2 reads FQNEAQ (reference sequence). The CDR3 consists of 17 residues. The CDR3 loop is CASSQPRDRGLSVEAFF. The DNA of the CDR3 is TGTGCCAGCAGCCAGCCCCGGGACAGGGGCCTGTCGGTAGAAGCTTTCTTT.

The CDR3 DNA reads TGCGCCAGCAGCCCTATACGGGGCAGCACAGATACGCAGTATTTT. It yields the protein CASSPIRGSTDTQYF. This rearrangement joins TRBV4-1 to TRBJ2-3, with D possibly called TRBD1 or TRBD2 (5 bases each). This CDR3 region has 15 residues. V lost 4 bases to trimming and J lost 0 bases, with 11 bases between them. Germline V gives CDR1 MGHRA, CDR2 YSYEKL.

This chain links TRBV6-5 with TRBJ1-2, with TRBD1 matching over 11 bases. Germline V gives CDR1 MNHEY, CDR2 SVGAGI. The trim removed 0 bases at V and 4 bases at J, leaving 4 bases unmatched. The CDR3 consists of 16 residues. Here the CDR3 reads CASSYSRTGGGYGYTF. DNA for the CDR3: TGTGCCAGCAGTTACTCTAGGACAGGGGGCGGCTATGGCTACACCTTC.

This clone was counted only a few times. The V and J genes are TRBV5-4 and TRBJ2-7; TRBD1 aligns across 10 bases. This CDR3 contains 15 residues. V gave up 2 bases and J gave up 6 bases; unmatched junction bases: 8. Germline-derived CDR1 and CDR2 are SGHNT and YYREEE (reference sequence). This CDR3 reads CASSFMGQGRLEQYF. The CDR3 coding sequence is TGTGCCAGCAGCTTCATGGGACAGGGGAGGCTCGAGCAGTACTTC.

The genes are TRBV27 and TRBJ2-7; D may be TRBD2 (7 bases). The V gene's germline CDR1 is MNHEY and CDR2 SMNVEV (reference sequence). The germline V and J ends were trimmed by 3 bases and 6 bases, with 12 bases remaining between them. The CDR3 contains 13 residues. CDR3 loop: CASSLRGPSEQYF. The DNA of the CDR3 is TGTGCCAGCAGTTTGCGGGGGCCGAGCGAGCAGTACTTC.

The chain has TRBV30 and TRBJ2-7; 10 nucleotides line up with TRBD2. Germline CDR1 is GTSNPN and CDR2 is SVGIG (reference sequence). V shed 3 bases, J shed 2 bases, and the junction held 4 bases outside the gene matches. There are 14 residues in the CDR3. The CDR3 is CAWRGLAPAYEQYF. For the CDR3, the DNA is TGTGCCTGGAGGGGACTAGCGCCCGCCTACGAGCAGTACTTC.

This chain uses TRBV6-1 with TRBJ2-5; D unclear. The CDR3 runs to 15 residues. Germline lookup yields CDR1 MNHNS and CDR2 SASEGT. V lost 6 bases, J lost 0 bases, and 14 bases lay in between. The CDR3 DNA reads as TGTGCCAGCAGCCTACGGAGCTTTAACCAAGAGACCCAGTACTTC. Encoded protein: CASSLRSFNQETQYF.

The rearrangement links TRBV5-1 to TRBJ2-5; TRBD1 might be the D (5 bases). Trimming shortened V by 0 bases and J by 5 bases, and 14 bases separated the two germline ends. CDR3 length: 15 amino acids. Germline V CDR1 and CDR2: SGHRS, YFSETQ. As DNA, the CDR3 is TGCGCCAGCAGCTTGGGATTGAGAAAGGGGGAGACCCAGTACTTC. Amino acid sequence: CASSLGLRKGETQYF. Variable domain in full (rest from reference TRBV5-1 and TRBJ2-5): KAGVTQTPRYLIKTRGQQVTLSCSPISGHRSVSWYQQTPGQGLQFLFEYFSETQRNKGNFPGRFSGRQFSNSRSEMNVSTLELGDSALYLCASSLGLRKGETQYFGPGTRLLVL.

The genes are TRBV19 and TRBJ1-1; possibly TRBD1 for D (6 bases). This CDR3 has 15 residues. With 3 bases removed from V and 1 base from J, the gap between germline ends came to 12 bases. Germline V CDR1 and CDR2: LNHDA, SQIVND (reference sequence). Written as DNA, the CDR3 is TGTGCCAGTAGTATCCCGGGGGGCTCGAACACTGAAGCTTTCTTT. The encoded protein is CASSIPGGSNTEAFF. Using reference TRBV19 and TRBJ1-1 for the parts outside the CDR3, the full variable domain is DGGITQSPKYLFRKEGQNVTLSCEQNLNHDAMYWYRQDPGQGLRLIYYSQIVNDFQKGDIAEGYSVSREKKESFPLTVTSAQKNPTAFYLCASSIPGGSNTEAFFGQGTRLTVV.

The chain recombines TRBV4-2 with TRBJ2-1; TRBD2 aligns across 16 bases. Trimming took 0 bases from V and 7 from J; bases not matched to a gene: 15. CDR1 LGHNA and CDR2 YNFKEQ come from the germline V gene. The CDR3 contains 21 residues. This CDR3 is CASSQEVGLAGGRRGRNEQFF. As DNA, the CDR3 is TGTGCCAGCAGCCAAGAGGTGGGACTAGCGGGAGGGAGAAGGGGGCGGAATGAGCAGTTCTTC.